Sequencing of this T cell receptor beta chain was carried out in a study of cytomegalovirus exposure and HLA in healthy donors. Across the study: A later analysis reported the approximately 120 validation repertoires used the same platform as the roughly 700 first-cohort repertoires.

To note about this clone: Its target is unknown.

Profiled with immunoSEQ multiplex PCR; TCRdb holds only in-frame clones, not every one. The sample records 150,000 to 180,000 clones, 70% to 90% being singletons. Germline V gene sequence: CDR1 SGHVS, CDR2 FNYEAQ. The CDR3 is 13 residues long. V was cut by 2 bases and J by 3 bases, with 8 bases left in between. Study-wide results and limits: There were about 160 TCR beta chains listed as cytomegalovirus-associated. Cytomegalovirus status, reportedly, was diagnosed with high specificity and sensitivity by the classifier.

The origin of this receptor is a human donor in good health. Source material: PBMCs. The V gene is TRBV7-6, the J gene TRBJ2-7; D uncertain. The CDR3 spells CASSLSLDYEQYF. Here the CDR3 DNA reads TGTGCCAGCAGCTTATCCTTAGACTACGAGCAGTACTTC.